The entry below describes one TCR beta chain. Its matching antigen is unknown. This specimen belongs to a study of monozygotic twins with inflammatory bowel disease. Study-level results: Against healthy co-twins, IBD patients had lower TCRbeta diversity (measured by inverse Simpson).

In preparing each TCR library, 3,000 to 4,500 ng of total RNA was used. The authors ran two nested PCRs of about 17 and 10 cycles on TCRalpha and TCRbeta cDNA. TCRdb reprocessed the 5' RACE reads, with one entry per CDR3 protein and no DNA. Its clone listing holds about 300,000 distinct CDR3 sequences. CDR3 length: 15 residues. Germline-derived CDR1 and CDR2 are SGHTA and FQGNSA. RNA in its total form was extracted from whole blood, and T cells were not sorted. Sequencing was performed on blood. The TCR was taken from a human donor with ulcerative colitis or Crohn's disease, or a healthy co-twin of an affected twin (not recorded which). The V gene is TRBV7-2, the J gene TRBJ2-3; TCRdb gives TRBD2 as the D gene, but with no DNA this cannot be confirmed. This CDR3 reads CASGSRDSLGYTQYF.